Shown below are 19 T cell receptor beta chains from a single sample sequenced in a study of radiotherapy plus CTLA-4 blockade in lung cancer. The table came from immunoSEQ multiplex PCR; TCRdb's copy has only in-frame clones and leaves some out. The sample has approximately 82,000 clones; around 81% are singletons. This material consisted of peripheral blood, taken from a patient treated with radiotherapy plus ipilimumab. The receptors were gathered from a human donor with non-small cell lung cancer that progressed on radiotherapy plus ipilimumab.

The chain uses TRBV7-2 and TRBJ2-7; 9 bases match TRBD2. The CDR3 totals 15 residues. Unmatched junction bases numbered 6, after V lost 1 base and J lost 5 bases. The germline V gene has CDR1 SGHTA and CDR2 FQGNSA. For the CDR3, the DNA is TGTGCCAGCAGCTTAGTGAGGGCGGGGGGGAACGAGCAGTACTTC. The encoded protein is CASSLVRAGGNEQYF.

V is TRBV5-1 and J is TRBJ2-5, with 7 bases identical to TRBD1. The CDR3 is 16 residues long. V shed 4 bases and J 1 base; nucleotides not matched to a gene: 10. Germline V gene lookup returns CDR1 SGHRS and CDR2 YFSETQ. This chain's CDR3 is CASSPSLDRAQETQYF. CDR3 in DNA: TGCGCCAGCAGCCCCTCCCTCGACAGGGCCCAAGAGACCCAGTACTTC.

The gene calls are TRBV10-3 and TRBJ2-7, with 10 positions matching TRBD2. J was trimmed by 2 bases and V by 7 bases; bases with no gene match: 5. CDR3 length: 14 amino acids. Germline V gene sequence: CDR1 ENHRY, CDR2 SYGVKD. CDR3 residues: CAIMPSGSAYEQYF. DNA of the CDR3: TGTGCCATCATGCCTAGCGGGAGCGCCTACGAGCAGTACTTC.

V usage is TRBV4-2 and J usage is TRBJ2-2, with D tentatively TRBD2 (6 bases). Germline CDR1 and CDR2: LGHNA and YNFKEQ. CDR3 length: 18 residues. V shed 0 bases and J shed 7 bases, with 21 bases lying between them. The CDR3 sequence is CASSQDASGPNWVGELFF. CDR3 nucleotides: TGTGCCAGCAGCCAAGATGCGAGCGGGCCCAATTGGGTCGGGGAGCTGTTTTTT.

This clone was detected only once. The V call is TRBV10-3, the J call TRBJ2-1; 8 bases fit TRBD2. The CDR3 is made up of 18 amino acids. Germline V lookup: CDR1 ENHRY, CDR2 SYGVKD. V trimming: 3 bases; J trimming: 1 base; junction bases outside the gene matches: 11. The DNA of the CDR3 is TGTGCCATCAGTGACTCCAGCGGGGGAACCTCATCCTACAATGAGCAGTTCTTC. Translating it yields CAISDSSGGTSSYNEQFF.

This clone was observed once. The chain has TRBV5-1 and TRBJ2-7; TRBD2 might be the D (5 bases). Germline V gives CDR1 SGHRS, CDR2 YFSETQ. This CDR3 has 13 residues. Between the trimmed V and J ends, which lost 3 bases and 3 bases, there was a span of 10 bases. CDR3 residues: CASSSPAGYEQYF. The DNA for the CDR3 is TGCGCCAGCAGCTCCCCCGCGGGCTACGAGCAGTACTTC.

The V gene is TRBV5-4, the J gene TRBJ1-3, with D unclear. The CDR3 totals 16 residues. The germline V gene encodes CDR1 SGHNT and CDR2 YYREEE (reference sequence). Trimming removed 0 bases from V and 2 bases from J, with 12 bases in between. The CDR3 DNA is TGTGCCAGCAGCTTGGGTGGCCAGGTCCCTGGAAACACCATATATTTT. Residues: CASSLGGQVPGNTIYF.

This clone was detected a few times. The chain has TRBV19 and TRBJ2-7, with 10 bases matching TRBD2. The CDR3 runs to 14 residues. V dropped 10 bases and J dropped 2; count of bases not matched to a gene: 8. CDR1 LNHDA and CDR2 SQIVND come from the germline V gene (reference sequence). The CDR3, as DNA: TGTGCCACCACACTAGCGGGGCCTCCCTACGAGCAGTACTTC. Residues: CATTLAGPPYEQYF.

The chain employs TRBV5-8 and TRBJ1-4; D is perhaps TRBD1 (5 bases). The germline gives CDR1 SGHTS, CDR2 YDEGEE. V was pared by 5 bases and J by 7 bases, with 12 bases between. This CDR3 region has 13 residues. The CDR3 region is CASRRGLREKLFF. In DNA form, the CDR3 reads TGTGCCAGCAGAAGGGGTTTGCGTGAAAAACTGTTTTTT.

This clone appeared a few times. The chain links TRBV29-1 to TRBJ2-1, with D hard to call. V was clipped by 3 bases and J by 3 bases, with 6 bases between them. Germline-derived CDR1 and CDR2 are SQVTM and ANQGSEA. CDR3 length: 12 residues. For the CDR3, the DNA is TGCAGCGTTGACCTAGGCTACAATGAGCAGTTCTTC. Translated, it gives CSVDLGYNEQFF.

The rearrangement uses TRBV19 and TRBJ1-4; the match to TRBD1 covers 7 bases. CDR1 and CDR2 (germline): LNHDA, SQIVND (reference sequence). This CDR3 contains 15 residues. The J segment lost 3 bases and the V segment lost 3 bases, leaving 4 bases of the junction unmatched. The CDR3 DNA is TGTGCCAGTAGTATTTTGGGACAGTCTAATGAAAAACTGTTTTTT. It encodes CASSILGQSNEKLFF.

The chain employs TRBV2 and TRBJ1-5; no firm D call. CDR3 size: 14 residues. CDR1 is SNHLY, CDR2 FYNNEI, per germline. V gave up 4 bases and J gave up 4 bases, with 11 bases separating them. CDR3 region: CASSVYLANQPQHF. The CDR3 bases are TGTGCCAGCAGTGTTTACCTAGCAAATCAGCCCCAGCATTTT.

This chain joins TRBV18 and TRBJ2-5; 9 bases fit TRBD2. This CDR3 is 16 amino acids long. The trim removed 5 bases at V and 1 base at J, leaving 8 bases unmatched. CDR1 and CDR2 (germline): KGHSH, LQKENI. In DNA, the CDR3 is TGTGCCAGCTCAGATAGCGGGAGTGGTCCCCAAGAGACCCAGTACTTC. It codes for CASSDSGSGPQETQYF.

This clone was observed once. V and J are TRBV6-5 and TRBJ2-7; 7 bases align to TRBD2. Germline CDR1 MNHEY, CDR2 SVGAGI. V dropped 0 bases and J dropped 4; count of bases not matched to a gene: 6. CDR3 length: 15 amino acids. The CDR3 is CASSYSLSGPYEQYF. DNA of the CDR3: TGTGCCAGCAGTTACTCGCTTAGCGGGCCTTACGAGCAGTACTTC.

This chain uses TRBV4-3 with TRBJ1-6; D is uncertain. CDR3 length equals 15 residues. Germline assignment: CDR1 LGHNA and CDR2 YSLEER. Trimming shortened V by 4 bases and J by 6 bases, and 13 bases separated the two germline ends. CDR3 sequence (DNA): TGCGCCAGCAGCCTTCTGGTCGTGCCTAATTCACCCCTCCACTTT. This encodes CASSLLVVPNSPLHF.

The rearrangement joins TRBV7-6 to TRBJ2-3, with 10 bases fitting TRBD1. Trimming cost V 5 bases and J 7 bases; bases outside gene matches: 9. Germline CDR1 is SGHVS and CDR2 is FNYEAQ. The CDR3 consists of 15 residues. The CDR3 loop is CASSPRQGAGNTQYF. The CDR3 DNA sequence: TGTGCCAGCAGCCCGCGACAGGGGGCGGGAAATACGCAGTATTTT.

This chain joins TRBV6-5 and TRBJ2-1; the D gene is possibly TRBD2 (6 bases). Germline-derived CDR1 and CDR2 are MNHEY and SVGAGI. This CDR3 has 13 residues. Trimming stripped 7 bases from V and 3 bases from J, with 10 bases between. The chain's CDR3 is CASTSGLYNEQFF. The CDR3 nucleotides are TGTGCCAGCACCAGCGGGCTCTACAATGAGCAGTTCTTC.

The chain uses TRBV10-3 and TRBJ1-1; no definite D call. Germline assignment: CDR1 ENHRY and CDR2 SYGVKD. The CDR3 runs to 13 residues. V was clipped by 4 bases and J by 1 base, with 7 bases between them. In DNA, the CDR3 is TGTGCCATCAGTGGGCCGGGGAACACTGAAGCTTTCTTT. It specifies CAISGPGNTEAFF.

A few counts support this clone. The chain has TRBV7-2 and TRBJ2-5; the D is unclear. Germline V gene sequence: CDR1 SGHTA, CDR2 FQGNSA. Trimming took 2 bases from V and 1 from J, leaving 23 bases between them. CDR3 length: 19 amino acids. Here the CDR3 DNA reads TGTGCCAGCAGCTTACGCCCTGGTAGTAGTTTACGACCCCAAGAGACCCAGTACTTC. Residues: CASSLRPGSSLRPQETQYF.